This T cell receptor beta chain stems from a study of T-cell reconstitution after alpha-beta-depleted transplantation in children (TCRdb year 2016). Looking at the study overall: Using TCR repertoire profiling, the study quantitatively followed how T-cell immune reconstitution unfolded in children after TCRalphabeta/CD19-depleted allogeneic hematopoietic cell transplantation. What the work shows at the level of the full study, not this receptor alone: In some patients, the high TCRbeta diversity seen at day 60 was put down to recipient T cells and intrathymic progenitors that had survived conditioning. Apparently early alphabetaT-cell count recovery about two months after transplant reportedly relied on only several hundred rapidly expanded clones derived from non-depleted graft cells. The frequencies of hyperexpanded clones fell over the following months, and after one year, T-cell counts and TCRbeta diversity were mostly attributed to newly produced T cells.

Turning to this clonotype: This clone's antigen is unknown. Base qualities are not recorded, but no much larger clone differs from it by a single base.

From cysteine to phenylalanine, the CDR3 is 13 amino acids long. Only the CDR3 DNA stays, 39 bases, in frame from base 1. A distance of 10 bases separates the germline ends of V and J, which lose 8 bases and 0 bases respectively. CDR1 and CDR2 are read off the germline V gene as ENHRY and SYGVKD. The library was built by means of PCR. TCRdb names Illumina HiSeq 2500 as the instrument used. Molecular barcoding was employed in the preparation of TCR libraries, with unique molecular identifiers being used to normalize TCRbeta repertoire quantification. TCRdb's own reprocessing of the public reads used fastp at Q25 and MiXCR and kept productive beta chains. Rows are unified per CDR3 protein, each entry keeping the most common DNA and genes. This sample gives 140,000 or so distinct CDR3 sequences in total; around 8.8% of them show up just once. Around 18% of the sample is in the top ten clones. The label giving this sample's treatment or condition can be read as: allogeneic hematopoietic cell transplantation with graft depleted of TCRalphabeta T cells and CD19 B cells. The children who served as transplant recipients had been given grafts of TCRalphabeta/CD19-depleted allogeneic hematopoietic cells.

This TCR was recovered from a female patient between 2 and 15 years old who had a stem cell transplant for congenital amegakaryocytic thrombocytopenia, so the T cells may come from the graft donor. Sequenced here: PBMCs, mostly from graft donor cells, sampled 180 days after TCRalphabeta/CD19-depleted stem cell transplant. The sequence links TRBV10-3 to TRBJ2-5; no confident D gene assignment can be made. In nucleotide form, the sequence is TGTGCCATCGGTCTTGGGGACCAAGAGACCCAGTACTTC. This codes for CAIGLGDQETQYF.